The TCR beta chain under discussion was sequenced for a study of CD8+CD57+ T cells in acquired aplastic anemia (dated by TCRdb to the late 2010s). General notes on the study: DNA extracted from sorted CD4+ and CD8+ cells had a mean of about 3.2 ug, with a range of roughly 0.17 to 27.4 ug. A CD8+CD57+ expansion meant a frequency higher than the mean frequency seen in healthy subjects.

Genomic DNA was used as template for profiling of TCR beta VDJ combinations and CDR3 sequences. An Illumina HiSeq 2000 was the platform used for TCR repertoire sequencing. Per the authors' processing: TRBV/TRBJ rearrangement plots, CDR3 size and DJ length profiles, and Simpson's diversity index were used to assess repertoires. Whichever DNA sequence was most abundant in the deep sequencing data was defined as the immunodominant clone. CDR3 amino acid sequences were screened for sharing across subjects and were compared with published repertoires and the VDJdb database. Through fastp at Q25 and MiXCR, TCRdb rebuilt clones from the public reads, retaining in-frame beta chains. Identical CDR3 proteins give one entry, which carries the most common genes and DNA. Clone size and V and J calls follow TCRdb, not the original study. This sample lists roughly 170,000 distinct CDR3 sequences; 48% were detected once. Under 15% of the sample lies in the top ten.

Remarks on this clonotype: There is no known antigen for this receptor. No much larger clonotype is one base removed from it; base qualities were not supplied.

Flow cytometry had shown CD8+CD57+ cell expansion in the patients selected for sequencing. Every patient had a diagnosis of severe acquired aplastic anemia based on International Study of Aplastic Anemia and Agranulocytosis and Camitta criteria. No patient had received any therapy when blood was sampled. TCR repertoires of sorted CD4+ and CD8+ blood T cells from severe aplastic anemia patients and healthy subjects were deep-sequenced in the study. In the USA, patient enrollment took place under clinicaltrials.gov protocols 00001620, 01623167, 00001397, 00071045, 00081523 and 00961064. Ficoll-Paque density gradient centrifugation was used to isolate peripheral blood mononuclear cells. Before DNA was extracted, CD4+ and CD8+ T cells were sorted using either FACS or magnetic beads. The CDR3 has 17 amino acids, counting the end cysteine and phenylalanine. The only DNA kept is the CDR3, 51 bases in frame from the first base. CDR1 and CDR2, looked up from the germline V gene (reference sequence), are SGHAT and FQDESV. Ends trimmed: V by 1 base, J by 5 bases; bases unmatched to a gene: 6.

What the authors observed across the whole study: Although roughly 29 CD8+ CDR3 sequences were shared by patients and controls, these sequences appeared highly expressed in patients and within the immunodominant clones of patients. Between patients and healthy controls, no significant difference in CD8+ Simpson's diversity was found (P=0.060).

The chain couples TRBV11-1 to TRBJ2-5, and 14 junction bases match TRBD2. The receptor was isolated from a human donor with aplastic anemia. Specimen: sorted CD4+, CD8+, or CD8+CD57+ T cells (not recorded which) from PBMCs. The CDR3 protein sequence reads: CASSLVGTSGSVETQYF. The nucleotide sequence is given as TGTGCCAGCAGCTTAGTCGGGACTAGCGGGAGTGTCGAGACCCAGTACTTC.